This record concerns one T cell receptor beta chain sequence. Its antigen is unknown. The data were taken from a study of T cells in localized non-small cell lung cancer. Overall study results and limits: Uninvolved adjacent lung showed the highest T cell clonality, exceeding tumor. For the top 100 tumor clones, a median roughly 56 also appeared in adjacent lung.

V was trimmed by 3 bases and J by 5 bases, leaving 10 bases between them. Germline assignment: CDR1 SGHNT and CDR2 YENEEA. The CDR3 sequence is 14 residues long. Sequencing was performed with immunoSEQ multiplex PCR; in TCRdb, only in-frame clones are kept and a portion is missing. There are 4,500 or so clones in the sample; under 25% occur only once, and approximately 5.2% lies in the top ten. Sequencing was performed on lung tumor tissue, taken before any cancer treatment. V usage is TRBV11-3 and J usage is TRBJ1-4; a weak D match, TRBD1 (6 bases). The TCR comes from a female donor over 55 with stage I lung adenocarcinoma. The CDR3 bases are TGTGCCAGCAGCTTGGGAGGGGGGAATGAAAAACTGTTTTTT. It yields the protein CASSLGGGNEKLFF.